This TCR beta chain stems from a study of blood T cell repertoires in COVID-19 (TCRdb year 2020). Regarding the complete study: The collaborator samples originated in the United States, Italy and Spain and spanned the acute and convalescent phases of COVID-19. The material from the prospective study consisted of cDNA or gDNA derived from T cells, B-cell-depleted T cells, or PBMCs. Deeply sampled blood TCRbeta repertoires from subjects exposed to, actively infected with, or recovered from COVID-19 were included in the dataset. A freely available public database, intended as a resource for researchers studying the immune response to SARS-CoV-2, is where the repertoires were released. The samples were drawn from two sources: the first 160 participants of the ongoing ImmuneRACE study, and fewer than 1,500 subjects contributed by 6 global collaborators. A de-identified subject ID, COVID-19 status, age in years and sex were almost always included in the sample metadata. Where available, HLA class I and class II types were taken from metadata supplied by the sample provider and were not determined by assay-based typing.

Findings and caveats that apply to the study as a whole: How much clinical and demographic metadata was included differed by source and by participant, and the metadata was provided uncurated.

For this clone: It lacks a known antigen. Base qualities are not provided; no much larger clone lies one nucleotide away. This sample also contains other DNA sequences that code for the same CDR3.

In the germline V gene, CDR1 corresponds to SGHTA and CDR2 to FQGNSA. Its CDR3 holds 14 amino acids, cysteine through phenylalanine. Here the CDR3 DNA is all that survives: 42 bases in frame from base 1. V drops 4 bases and J drops 5 bases, leaving 14 bases in between. The immunoSEQ Assay, a bias-controlled multiplex PCR, was used to amplify TCRbeta CDR3 regions from genomic DNA. The original pipeline was this. The number of nucleated cells in each sample was estimated by amplification of reference gene primers within the assay. Sequence reads were collapsed and filtered to measure the absolute abundance of every unique TCRbeta CDR3 rearrangement. For each sample, productive Simpson clonality was calculated as the square root of Simpson's diversity index over productive rearrangements. Not all clones reach the TCRdb copy of this immuneACCESS table, which keeps in-frame sequences only. Checked studies attribute under half of the gap to unresolved V genes and leave the rest unexplained. D and trimming were read from the DNA, whereas the V and J calls and clone size are those reported in that table. The sample profile shows nearly 250,000 clones; about 80% of them were found once. In total, the top ten clones hold around 1.9% of the sample.

The collaborating institutions used their own protocols to collect whole blood in K2EDTA tubes. Collaborator samples were shipped for TCRbeta analysis as frozen whole blood, isolated PBMCs, or DNA extracted from either sample type. The sample consisted of peripheral blood. Here the chain combines TRBV7-2 and TRBJ2-5, with TRBD2 tentatively as D gene (7 bases match). The source is an elderly woman with acute or convalescent COVID-19. The CDR3 in this case is CASSSDRGGETQYF. The bases read TGTGCCAGCAGCTCGGATAGGGGGGGGGAGACCCAGTACTTC. Supplemented by the reference TRBV7-2 and TRBJ2-5 proteins around the CDR3, the complete variable domain is GAGVSQSPSNKVTEKGKDVELRCDPISGHTALYWYRQSLGQGLEFLIYFQGNSAPDKSGLPSDRFSAERTGGSVSTLTIQRTQQEDSAVYLCASSSDRGGETQYFGPGTRLLVL.